The T cell receptor beta chain described here comes from a study of shared clonotypes between healthy human individuals. Turning to the study itself: Each donor contributed plates that comprised three CD4 naive, three CD4 memory, two CD8 naive and one CD8 memory.

Nashville, Tennessee was home to all donors, who were Caucasian adults. CDR3 size: 14 residues. Germline CDR1 and CDR2: SGHTA and FQGNSA. V lost 7 bases and J lost 7, with 16 bases in between. Method: immunoSEQ multiplex PCR; TCRdb's copy keeps in-frame clones and lacks some. The table has roughly 1.5 million clones, 98% seen once. The chain links TRBV7-2 to TRBJ1-4; no firm D call. Material for sequencing was naive CD4+ T cells sorted from blood. Described subset: CD45RA+ positively selected. The clonotype was recovered from a man aged 25 to 45 in good health. CDR3 region: CASNRELAGEKLFF. DNA of the CDR3: TGTGCCAGCAACCGGGAGTTGGCGGGTGAAAAACTGTTTTTT.